A single sample gave rise to the 10 T cell receptor beta chains below, sequenced in a study of cytomegalovirus exposure and HLA in healthy donors. Libraries were prepared by immunoSEQ multiplex PCR; TCRdb keeps only in-frame clonotypes and omits some of them. The repertoire holds over 250,000 clones, with around 90% as singletons. Specimen: PBMCs. These receptors came from a woman aged 30 to 39 in good health and CMV-seropositive.

This chain joins TRBV5-6 and TRBJ2-7; 11 nucleotides align to TRBD2. V shed 3 bases and J 4 bases; nucleotides not matched to a gene: 12. CDR1 SGHDT and CDR2 YYEEEE come from the germline V gene. The CDR3 is 17 amino acids. The CDR3 DNA is TGTGCCAGCAGCTCGCGAACTAGCGGGGGCTATCTTTACGAGCAGTACTTC. The encoded protein is CASSSRTSGGYLYEQYF.

The rearrangement joins TRBV29-1 to TRBJ1-5, with D tentatively TRBD1 (5 bases). CDR1 is SQVTM and CDR2 is ANQGSEA in the germline V gene. With 6 bases removed from V and 0 bases from J, the gap between germline ends came to 15 bases. CDR3 length equals 15 residues. CDR3 residues: CSVSRGPDSNQPQHF. The CDR3 DNA is TGCAGCGTGTCTCGGGGACCGGATAGCAATCAGCCCCAGCATTTT.

This clone was observed a few times. Other DNA sequences in the same sample also yield this CDR3. CDR3 DNA: TGCGCCAGCAGCTCGGACGTAAACACTGAAGCTTTCTTT. Translation: CASSSDVNTEAFF. The genes are TRBV5-1 and TRBJ1-1; D call uncertain. Germline CDR1 SGHRS, CDR2 YFSETQ. The V and J ends lost 3 bases and 2 bases respectively, with 8 bases between them. This CDR3 has 13 residues.

This clone appeared once. The chain employs TRBV11-3 and TRBJ1-1, with unresolved D. This CDR3 spans 13 amino acids. The V and J ends lost 1 base and 5 bases respectively, with 8 bases between them. From germline, CDR1 is SGHNT and CDR2 YENEEA. The CDR3 is CASSLGVETEAFF. The CDR3 DNA is TGTGCCAGCAGCTTAGGCGTCGAGACTGAAGCTTTCTTT. Drawing the rest from reference TRBV11-3 and TRBJ1-1, the complete variable domain is EAGVVQSPRYKIIEKKQPVAFWCNPISGHNTLYWYLQNLGQGPELLIRYENEEAVDDSQLPKDRFSAERLKGVDSTLKIQPAELGDSAVYLCASSLGVETEAFFGQGTRLTVV.

This rearrangement joins TRBV27 to TRBJ2-1; 7 bases are a match to TRBD1. The CDR3 runs 18 residues. Germline CDR1 MNHEY, CDR2 SMNVEV (reference sequence). V gave up 6 bases and J gave up 0 bases; unmatched junction bases: 14. CDR3 sequence reads: CASSPFGQALSSYNEQFF. The CDR3 nucleotides read TGTGCCAGCAGCCCTTTTGGACAGGCGTTAAGCTCCTACAATGAGCAGTTCTTC.

The rearrangement joins TRBV10-3 to TRBJ2-3; 8 positions agree with TRBD1. V was clipped by 4 bases and J by 0 bases; unmatched bases: 6. CDR1 is ENHRY, CDR2 SYGVKD, per germline. The CDR3 is 16 amino acids. Written as DNA, the CDR3 is TGTGCCATCAGTGTTGCAGGGGGCCCTAGCACAGATACGCAGTATTTT. This encodes CAISVAGGPSTDTQYF.

The chain joins TRBV27 to TRBJ2-7; TRBD1 agrees at 8 bases. From germline, CDR1 is MNHEY and CDR2 SMNVEV (reference sequence). This CDR3 has 15 residues. With 2 bases clipped from V and 5 bases from J, the junction kept 8 bases outside the gene matches. CDR3 region: CASSLIQGADHEQYF. The CDR3 DNA follows: TGTGCCAGCAGTTTAATCCAGGGGGCGGACCACGAGCAGTACTTC.

A few counts support this clone. The chain uses TRBV28 and TRBJ1-1; 9 nucleotides align to TRBD1. The germline CDR1 and CDR2 sequences are MDHEN and SYDVKM. Unmatched junction bases numbered 12, after V lost 4 bases and J lost 3 bases. The CDR3 spans 17 residues. CDR3 DNA sequence: TGTGCCAGCAGTTCTACAGGGGGCGCGGGGTTTGACACTGAAGCTTTCTTT. Translation gives CASSSTGGAGFDTEAFF.

The sample holds a few counts of this clone. This rearrangement joins TRBV4-3 to TRBJ1-6; D ambiguous. The CDR3 spans 16 residues. The germline V gene has CDR1 LGHNA and CDR2 YSLEER. With 4 bases removed from V and 5 bases from J, the gap between germline ends came to 15 bases. The CDR3 here is CASSPRRHINNSPLHF. CDR3 nucleotide sequence: TGCGCCAGCAGCCCTCGGCGGCACATCAATAATTCACCCCTCCACTTT.

This clone appeared a few times. The chain employs TRBV14 and TRBJ2-1; no clear D gene. Germline CDR1 SGHDN, CDR2 FVKESK. Trimming pared 6 bases from V and 5 bases from J, leaving 17 bases between. CDR3 length: 15 amino acids. CDR3 residues: CASRPVGNKDNEQFF. CDR3 in DNA: TGTGCCAGCAGACCCGTAGGGAATAAGGACAATGAGCAGTTCTTC.